A single sample gave rise to the 15 T cell receptor beta chains below, sequenced in a study of T cells in women clearing cervical HPV infection. TCRdb keeps only in-frame clones here, not all; method: immunoSEQ multiplex PCR. In all, the sample yields tens of thousands of clones. The sample taken for sequencing was blood buffy coat. These receptor sequences come from a woman between 18 and 70 years old with a cervical HPV16 infection that either progressed to CIN3+ or cleared (not recorded which).

Concerning this clone: The read halts 3 residues ahead of the CDR3 end, with the missing end drawn from the germline J gene. This chain uses TRBV19 with TRBJ1-2, with D possibly TRBD1 on 5 matching bases. There are 15 residues in the CDR3. Germline V gene lookup returns CDR1 LNHDA and CDR2 SQIVND (reference sequence). CDR3 DNA, as far as it was read: TGTGCCACTAGGCTTGGGGCAGGTAATTGGGATGAC. Translated, it gives CATRLGAGNWDD. Given in full, the CDR3 is CATRLGAGNWDDYTF.

Worth noting for this clone: The read is 3 residues too short to cover the CDR3 end, so that end is filled in from the germline J gene. The chain carries TRBV9 and TRBJ2-7, with a tentative D call TRBD1 (5 bases). This CDR3 comprises 13 residues. Germline V gene sequence: CDR1 SGDLS, CDR2 YYNGEE. Deletions cut 0 bases from V and 6 bases from J, with 10 bases between. The covered CDR3 bases are TGTGCCAGCAGCGTAGCTGGGGCCCCCGAG. This translates into CASSVAGAPE. Given in full, the CDR3 is CASSVAGAPEQYF.

Points on this clone: The read ends 3 residues early relative to the CDR3; the germline J gene fills the gap. The V and J genes are TRBV20-1 and TRBJ2-7; D is perhaps TRBD2 (6 bases). This CDR3 region has 15 residues. Trimming left V 5 bases short and J 3 bases short, with 20 bases between. Germline CDR1 is DFQATT and CDR2 is SNEGSKA (reference sequence). The chain's CDR3 is CSASSGGTYLYEQYF. Incomplete CDR3 DNA: TGCAGTGCTTCCTCTGGGGGGACCTACCTCTACGAG.

As concerns this clone: The read terminates 3 residues before the CDR3 end, so the remaining end is supplied by the germline J gene. V usage is TRBV29-1 and J usage is TRBJ2-7, with 8 bases aligning to TRBD2. The CDR3 extends over 14 amino acids. Germline CDR1 SQVTM, CDR2 ANQGSEA. With V trimmed by 1 base and J by 4 bases, 6 bases remained unmatched. The CDR3 DNA, read in part, is TGCAGCGTTGAAGGAGCGGGGGTATCTTACGAG. Translated: CSVEGAGVSYE. The CDR3 in its entirety is CSVEGAGVSYEQYF.

Regarding this clone: The read terminates 3 residues before the CDR3 end, so the remaining end is supplied by the germline J gene. This rearrangement joins TRBV28 to TRBJ1-4; TRBD1 is a possible D gene (6 bases). Deletions cut 7 bases from V and 0 bases from J, with 12 bases between. From germline, CDR1 is MDHEN and CDR2 SYDVKM. CDR3 size: 15 residues. The CDR3 DNA, read in part, is TGTGCCAGCAATGGACAGTCTGCAACTAATGAAAAA. Its protein is CASNGQSATNEK. The complete CDR3 reads CASNGQSATNEKLFF.

As to this clone: From the germline J gene comes the end of the CDR3, since the read stops 3 residues before it. The J gene is TRBJ1-2, the V gene TRBV2, with a possible D match to TRBD1 (6 bases). The CDR3 totals 15 residues. The germline CDR1 and CDR2 sequences are SNHLY and FYNNEI. CDR3 DNA (partial): TGTGCCAGCAGAAAAACTAGCGGGGGGCTCCCCGAC. This codes for CASRKTSGGLPD. The entire CDR3 protein reads CASRKTSGGLPDYTF. The variable domain in full, completed from reference TRBV2 and TRBJ1-2, reads EPEVTQTPSHQVTQMGQEVILRCVPISNHLYFYWYRQILGQKVEFLVSFYNNEISEKSEIFDDQFSVERPDGSNFTLKIRSTKLEDSAMYFCASRKTSGGLPDYTFGSGTRLTVV.

The CDR3 sequence is CASSFDKLTDTQYF. The DNA read from the CDR3 is TGTGCCAGCAGCTTCGACAAACTCACAGATACG. The chain employs TRBV7-9 and TRBJ2-3, with D hard to call. From the germline J gene comes the end of the CDR3, since the read stops 3 residues before it. The CDR3 totals 14 residues. V lost 3 bases and J lost 2, with 9 bases in between. The germline V gene has CDR1 SEHNR and CDR2 FQNEAQ (reference sequence).

Remarks on this clone: The read terminates 3 residues before the CDR3 end, so the remaining end is supplied by the germline J gene. This chain links TRBV18 with TRBJ1-2, with 10 bases lining up with TRBD1. The CDR3 extends over 14 amino acids. CDR1 and CDR2 from the germline V gene are KGHSH and LQKENI. CDR3 DNA, as far as it was read: TGTGCCAGCTCACCGGGACAGGGGTTTAATGAC. Amino acid sequence: CASSPGQGFND. The entire CDR3 protein is CASSPGQGFNDYTF. The full variable domain, completed using reference TRBV18 and TRBJ1-2, is NAGVMQNPRHLVRRRGQEARLRCSPMKGHSHVYWYRQLPEEGLKFMVYLQKENIIDESGMPKERFSAEFPKEGPSILRIQQVVRGDSAAYFCASSPGQGFNDYTFGSGTRLTVV.

A note on this clone: The read comes to an end 3 residues before the CDR3 does, leaving the germline J gene to fill in the end. The J gene is TRBJ2-5, the V gene TRBV5-1; tentatively, D is TRBD1 (6 bases). CDR1 and CDR2 (germline): SGHRS, YFSETQ. The CDR3 sequence is 14 residues long. V was trimmed by 4 bases and J by 2 bases, leaving 12 bases between them. The CDR3 loop reads CASSVTGIQETQYF. Incomplete CDR3 DNA: TGCGCCAGCAGCGTAACAGGGATACAAGAGACC.

Note on this clone: The CDR3 end falls 3 residues outside the read, so it is completed with the germline J gene. The V and J genes are TRBV19 and TRBJ1-2; TRBD1 is a possible D gene (5 bases). CDR1 and CDR2 from the germline V gene are LNHDA and SQIVND (reference sequence). This CDR3 has 16 residues. The part of the CDR3 DNA that was read is TGTGCCAGTAGTCCACTCTTGGGGCAGGGTTCGAACGAC. Protein: CASSPLLGQGSND. The full-length CDR3 reads as CASSPLLGQGSNDYTF.

On this clone: The CDR3 end falls 3 residues outside the read, so it is completed with the germline J gene. The chain uses TRBV5-1 and TRBJ2-2; 7 nucleotides agree with TRBD2. The CDR3 contains 14 residues. In germline, CDR1 is SGHRS, CDR2 YFSETQ. The DNA read from the CDR3 is TGCGCCAGCAGCTTGGGGGGGGGAGGATCACCG. Its protein is CASSLGGGGSP. The entire CDR3 reads CASSLGGGGSPLFF.

Comments on this clone: The observed sequence ends 3 residues before the CDR3 terminus, with the missing tail filled in from the germline J gene. This chain uses TRBV28 with TRBJ1-4; D is undetermined. The CDR3 contains 14 residues. The germline V gene has CDR1 MDHEN and CDR2 SYDVKM. V was pared by 9 bases and J by 1 base, with 12 bases between. The CDR3 bases that were read are TGTGCCAGTATATCCGGTGGAACTAATGAAAAA. This gives the protein CASISGGTNEK. The CDR3, in full, reads CASISGGTNEKLFF.

The sequenced part of the CDR3 DNA is TGTGCCAGCAGGGGGGCAGGCCGACATGAC. Protein: CASRGAGRHD. The complete CDR3 sequence is CASRGAGRHDYTF. V is TRBV7-2 and J is TRBJ1-2; the D gene is possibly TRBD1 (6 bases). Read coverage stops 3 residues before the CDR3 terminus; the germline J gene supplies the remainder. The CDR3 consists of 13 residues. CDR1 SGHTA and CDR2 FQGNSA come from the germline V gene.

According to its frequency, this clone is large. The read finishes 3 residues shy of the CDR3 end, and the germline J gene is used to complete it. In the same sample, other DNA sequences code for this CDR3. The chain employs TRBV4-2 and TRBJ1-2; 10 positions match TRBD1. Trimming at V came to 2 bases and at J to 3 bases, leaving 18 bases not matched to a gene. CDR3 size: 20 residues. Germline V gene sequence: CDR1 LGHNA, CDR2 YNFKEQ. The CDR3 protein is CASSQLHSPGQGSTDYGYTF. The CDR3 bases that were read are TGTGCCAGCAGCCAACTACACAGCCCGGGACAGGGGTCAACTGACTATGGC.

A note on this clone: The read halts 3 residues ahead of the CDR3 end, with the missing end drawn from the germline J gene. The chain combines TRBV10-3 with TRBJ1-4, with D tentatively TRBD1 (6 bases). The CDR3 consists of 14 residues. Between the trimmed V and J ends, which lost 3 bases and 8 bases, there was a span of 13 bases. The germline V gene encodes CDR1 ENHRY and CDR2 SYGVKD. CDR3 in amino acids: CAISDGGGLEKLFF. CDR3 DNA, as far as it was read: TGTGCCATCAGTGACGGGGGGGGCTTAGAAAAA.